Listed below are T cell receptor beta chains from one sample, sequenced in a study of T cell repertoires in cytomegalovirus infection. Their antigen targets remain unknown. From the reads, TCRdb called clonotypes with MiXCR, one entry per CDR3 protein. The sample includes approximately 730,000 distinct CDR3 sequences, 25% to 30% of them seen just once. The sample in question was cultured CD8+ T cells from PBMCs, obtained from culture after CMV antigen stimulation. The origin of the receptors is a human donor in good health (CMV status not recorded). Some clones in this sample may be carry-over from other donors' samples. CDR3s include the opening cysteine and the closing phenylalanine or tryptophan. Each record gives: V gene, J gene, CDR3 length, CDR3 protein.

TRBV20-1,TRBJ2-3,16,CSALRLSGGPKDTQYF
TRBV6-9,TRBJ1-1,15,CASSYQTGGSTEAFF
TRBV6-5,TRBJ2-1,16,CASSYSEGGHLNEQFF
TRBV27,TRBJ1-1,17,CASSPLLNPGPNTEAFF
TRBV29-1,TRBJ1-5,13,CSVSQGYNQPQHF
TRBV4-3,TRBJ1-4,14,CASSQDRDNEKLFF
TRBV7-8,TRBJ2-1,15,CASSTTDRPYNEQFF
TRBV27,TRBJ2-4,14,CASSQQGTKNIQYF
TRBV14,TRBJ1-2,14,CASSQEPTYYGYTF
TRBV6-5,TRBJ1-5,16,CASSYGPSYSNQPQHF
TRBV5-1,TRBJ1-4,13,CASSETTNEKLFF
TRBV6-2/TRBV6-3,TRBJ1-5,16,CASSYSRQGGNQPQHF
TRBV6-2/TRBV6-3,TRBJ1-1,15,CASSYQVRRGTEAFF
TRBV9,TRBJ2-1,15,CASSVGAGTYNEQFF
TRBV27,TRBJ2-1,15,CASSLSRTGGDEQFF
TRBV6-5,TRBJ1-1,13,CASSSNGLPEAFF
TRBV7-2,TRBJ1-1,21,CASSPQTYPLWGHPSNTEAFF
TRBV19,TRBJ2-5,16,CASSPTGTSLQETQYF
TRBV12-3/TRBV12-4,TRBJ2-2,15,CASRYVGGEVGELFF
TRBV18,TRBJ2-3,16,CASSPPEGPITDTQYF
TRBV27,TRBJ2-3,12,CASSSLRDTQYF
TRBV12-3/TRBV12-4,TRBJ2-3,13,CASTQANKDTQYF
TRBV6-5,TRBJ1-4,19,CASSYSSRPRGITNEKLFF
TRBV7-9,TRBJ2-1,16,CASSFRDNKFYNEQFF
TRBV6-6,TRBJ2-1,13,CASSTSGGNERFF
TRBV6-5,TRBJ1-1,13,CASSYFSYTEAFF
TRBV7-2,TRBJ2-5,14,CASSSLAGEETQYF
TRBV2,TRBJ2-5,15,CASNPDWTSVATQYF
TRBV4-2,TRBJ2-5,16,CASSQQRRDLKETQYF
TRBV6-2/TRBV6-3,TRBJ2-1,14,CASDRRGGYDEQFF
TRBV10-3,TRBJ2-5,13,CAISEGGAETQYF
TRBV27,TRBJ1-4,14,CASSLGPPNEKLFF
TRBV6-5,TRBJ1-1,16,CASSYTPEEGSTEAFF